These 8 T cell receptor beta chains came from one sample sequenced in a study of regulatory T cells in long-lasting Graves disease. In building TCR beta libraries, iRepertoire HTBI primers were used together with Arm-PCR of CDR3 regions. TCRdb redid the calling of the multiplex PCR reads with MiXCR, one entry per CDR3 protein. The sample yields 500,000 to 800,000 distinct CDR3 sequences, about 30% seen once. Time point indicated: persistent/refractory GD, antithyroid drugs over 5 years with positive TRAb. The TCR library was prepared using RNA isolated from PBMCs. Sequenced here: peripheral blood mononuclear cells (PBMCs), sampled when the disease was refractory, from a patient treated with antithyroid drugs. The receptors come from a female donor with Graves disease.

Only a few counts were recorded for this clonotype. The rearrangement joins TRBV12-3 or TRBV12-4 to TRBJ2-1, with D maybe TRBD1 (6 bases). The length of the CDR3 is 14 residues. V lost 6 bases and J lost 5, with 14 bases in between. The CDR3 loop reads CASRLQGRNNEQFF. The CDR3 DNA follows: TGTGCCAGCAGATTACAGGGCCGGAACAATGAGCAGTTCTTC.

This clonotype was found a few times. V usage is TRBV6-2 or TRBV6-3 and J usage is TRBJ2-7; TRBD1 is a possible D gene (6 bases). V lost 4 bases, J lost 6 bases, and 19 bases lay in between. Germline lookup yields CDR1 MNHEY and CDR2 SVGEGT. This CDR3 region has 15 residues. CDR3 sequence: CASSFSYQGYGEQYF. The CDR3 nucleotides read TGTGCCAGCAGTTTTTCTTATCAGGGGTACGGCGAGCAGTACTTC.

On this clonotype: This clone may be a read error of a much larger clone one base away. V is TRBV12-3 or TRBV12-4 and J is TRBJ1-1; D remains ambiguous. The length of the CDR3 is 15 residues. The CDR3 sequence is CASSLKFQVNTGAFF. Here the CDR3 DNA reads TGTGCCAGCAGTTTAAAGTTCCAGGTAAACACTGGAGCTTTCTTT.

This clonotype appeared many times. The V call is TRBV12-3 or TRBV12-4, the J call TRBJ1-1; D perhaps matches TRBD1 (6 bases). Trimming removed 6 bases at V and 11 bases at J, with 22 bases between. The CDR3 spans 14 residues. DNA of the CDR3: TGTGCCAGCAGCCCGGAACCGGGACACCTAAGGGCTTTCTTT. It yields the protein CASSPEPGHLRAFF.

This chain links TRBV12-5 with TRBJ1-5; D is undetermined. Trimming shortened V by 4 bases and J by 5 bases, and 21 bases separated the two germline ends. Germline assignment: CDR1 LGHNT and CDR2 FRNRAP. CDR3 length: 17 amino acids. CDR3: CASGSSNWRGNDQPQHF. The CDR3 bases are TGTGCTAGTGGTTCCTCCAATTGGCGGGGAAATGATCAGCCCCAGCATTTT.

The rearrangement uses TRBV11-2 and TRBJ1-2; 9 bases agree with TRBD1. The V segment lost 5 bases and the J segment 5 bases; nucleotides outside the gene matches: 6. CDR3 size: 14 residues. Germline V gene lookup returns CDR1 SGHAT and CDR2 FQNNGV. DNA of the CDR3: TGTGCCAGCAGCGCAGGACAGGGGTGGTATGGCTACACCTTC. This gives the protein CASSAGQGWYGYTF.

The chain recombines TRBV4-1 with TRBJ1-4, with D unresolved. Germline assignment: CDR1 MGHRA and CDR2 YSYEKL. The length of the CDR3 is 15 residues. V lost 0 bases, J lost 8 bases, and 13 bases lay in between. The CDR3 DNA reads as TGCGCCAGCAGCCAAGATATCGGGCCGGACGAAAAACTGTTTTTT. Its translation: CASSQDIGPDEKLFF.

This clonotype was detected only a few times. The rearrangement joins TRBV28 to TRBJ2-7; D may match TRBD1 or TRBD2 (5 bases each). The germline V gene encodes CDR1 MDHEN and CDR2 SYDVKM. V was pared by 3 bases and J by 6 bases, with 15 bases between. The CDR3 consists of 14 residues. The CDR3 loop is CASSFLGDSIEQYF. In DNA, the CDR3 is TGTGCCAGCAGTTTTTTGGGGGATTCGATCGAGCAGTACTTC. The variable domain in full, completed from reference TRBV28 and TRBJ2-7, reads DVKVTQSSRYLVKRTGEKVFLECVQDMDHENMFWYRQDPGLGLRLIYFSYDVKMKEKGDIPEGYSVSREKKERFSLILESASTNQTSMYLCASSFLGDSIEQYFGPGTRLTVT.